The 27 T cell receptor beta chains in this list originate from one sample, sequenced in a study of T-cell reconstitution after alpha-beta-depleted transplantation in children. The authors prepared the TCRbeta library with unique molecular identifiers. TCRdb called the PCR reads again in MiXCR, with one record for every CDR3 protein. The sample includes about 440,000 distinct CDR3 sequences, roughly 43% seen only once; the top ten take roughly 27%. The sequenced sample was PBMCs, obtained before TCRalphabeta/CD19-depleted stem cell transplant. These receptors originate from a girl under 10 years old with aplastic anemia, due to receive a stem cell transplant.

This chain joins TRBV25-1 and TRBJ2-7; 11 bases align to TRBD1. CDR3 length equals 15 residues. CDR1 MGHDK and CDR2 SYGVNS come from the germline V gene. V trimming: 6 bases; J trimming: 4 bases; junction bases outside the gene matches: 8. CDR3 loop: CASSAPGTGGYEQYF. The CDR3 DNA is TGTGCCAGCAGCGCCCCCGGGACAGGGGGGTACGAGCAGTACTTC.

The rearrangement links TRBV7-2 to TRBJ2-7, with TRBD1 as a possible D gene (5 bases). Germline CDR1 and CDR2: SGHTA and FQGNSA. V was pared by 5 bases and J by 6 bases, with 11 bases between. The CDR3 consists of 12 residues. CDR3 sequence reads: CASSPFGAEQYF. The DNA of the CDR3 is TGTGCCAGCAGCCCCTTTGGGGCCGAGCAGTACTTC. The entire variable domain, with the rest obtained from reference TRBV7-2 and TRBJ2-7, is as follows: GAGVSQSPSNKVTEKGKDVELRCDPISGHTALYWYRQSLGQGLEFLIYFQGNSAPDKSGLPSDRFSAERTGGSVSTLTIQRTQQEDSAVYLCASSPFGAEQYFGPGTRLTVT.

This clonotype was seen many times. The chain is built from TRBV6-5 and TRBJ2-7; a possible D gene is TRBD2 (5 bases). Germline loops: CDR1 MNHEY, CDR2 SVGAGI. This CDR3 is built from 14 residues. Trimming stripped 6 bases from V and 3 bases from J, with 15 bases between. This CDR3 reads CASRDSSTIYEQYF. The CDR3 DNA reads TGTGCCAGCAGGGACTCCTCCACCATCTACGAGCAGTACTTC.

V usage is TRBV6-5 and J usage is TRBJ2-1, with TRBD1 matching 7 bases. The J segment lost 3 bases and the V segment lost 0 bases, leaving 2 bases of the junction unmatched. The CDR3 has 15 residues. Germline CDR1 and CDR2: MNHEY and SVGAGI. For the CDR3, the DNA is TGTGCCAGCAGTTACTCGGGACAGAACTACAATGAGCAGTTCTTC. It codes for CASSYSGQNYNEQFF.

This clonotype appeared a single time. This chain joins TRBV9 and TRBJ2-7; the D call may be TRBD1 or TRBD2 (6 bases each). The CDR3 extends over 15 amino acids. V lost 4 bases, J lost 7 bases, and 21 bases lay in between. Germline loops: CDR1 SGDLS, CDR2 YYNGEE. The CDR3 DNA reads as TGTGCCAGCAGCTCCGGAGGGAGTCTAGGGGGGGAGCAGTACTTC. Translating gives CASSSGGSLGGEQYF.

This chain joins TRBV25-1 and TRBJ2-5; D gene unclear. V was cut by 7 bases and J by 1 base, with 10 bases left in between. Germline CDR1 and CDR2: MGHDK and SYGVNS. The CDR3 consists of 13 residues. In nucleotides, the CDR3 is TGTGCCAGCAAGTTTACCGGCCAAGAGACCCAGTACTTC. Its translation is CASKFTGQETQYF.

This clonotype was observed a handful of times. This chain uses TRBV4-2 with TRBJ2-7; 7 nucleotides align to TRBD2. V lost 2 bases and J lost 5; bases outside the gene matches: 9. The CDR3 has 15 residues. CDR1 is LGHNA, CDR2 YNFKEQ, per germline. CDR3 sequence reads: CASSQSGGRSHEQYF. The CDR3 nucleotides read TGTGCCAGCAGCCAATCTGGCGGGAGATCCCACGAGCAGTACTTC.

This clonotype was seen a handful of times. V usage is TRBV5-1 and J usage is TRBJ1-5; D is ambiguous. CDR1 is SGHRS, CDR2 YFSETQ, per germline. The CDR3 totals 13 residues. Trimming cost V 0 bases and J 6 bases, with 7 bases left between them. CDR3 in DNA: TGCGCCAGCAGCTTGGGTGGGAGTCAGCCCCAGCATTTT. Translation gives CASSLGGSQPQHF.

In its sample, this clonotype was seen a few times. The V gene is TRBV28, the J gene TRBJ2-7; no definite D call. The germline V gene encodes CDR1 MDHEN and CDR2 SYDVKM. The V end was cut by 6 bases, the J end by 2 bases, with 14 bases between. This CDR3 contains 14 residues. The CDR3, as DNA: TGTGCCAGCAGCCGCTCCACTCAAACCTACGAGCAGTACTTC. Translating it yields CASSRSTQTYEQYF.

The chain has TRBV29-1 and TRBJ1-5; D perhaps matches TRBD1 (5 bases). CDR1 and CDR2 (germline): SQVTM, ANQGSEA. The V and J ends lost 3 bases and 7 bases respectively, with 13 bases between them. The CDR3 totals 13 residues. The CDR3, as DNA: TGCAGCGTTGATAATGGGGCAGGGCAGCCCCAGCATTTT. This sequence encodes CSVDNGAGQPQHF. Variable domain in full (rest from reference TRBV29-1 and TRBJ1-5): SAVISQKPSRDICQRGTSLTIQCQVDSQVTMMFWYRQQPGQSLTLIATANQGSEATYESGFVIDKFPISRPNLTFSTLTVSNMSPEDSSIYLCSVDNGAGQPQHFGDGTRLSIL.

The V and J genes are TRBV12-3 or TRBV12-4 and TRBJ2-4; D remains ambiguous. This CDR3 region has 12 residues. The V end was cut by 3 bases, the J end by 6 bases, with 6 bases between. In DNA, the CDR3 is TGTGCCAGCAGTTTCGTGGGAAACATTCAGTACTTC. Encoded protein: CASSFVGNIQYF.

This chain uses TRBV6-1 with TRBJ2-7; 16 nucleotides line up with TRBD2. The germline V gene encodes CDR1 MNHNS and CDR2 SASEGT. The V gene end was trimmed by 6 bases and the J gene end by 1 base; junction bases not matched to a gene: 0. The CDR3 length is 15 residues. DNA for the CDR3: TGTGCCAGCAGGGGACTAGCGGGAGGGTCCTACGAGCAGTACTTC. Translation: CASRGLAGGSYEQYF.

This clonotype was detected only a few times. This rearrangement joins TRBV9 to TRBJ2-7; 7 nucleotides agree with TRBD2. From germline, CDR1 is SGDLS and CDR2 YYNGEE. V was pared by 4 bases and J by 2 bases, with 9 bases of the junction left unmatched. The CDR3 sequence is 15 residues long. The CDR3 nucleotides are TGTGCCAGCAGCCTGCGGGCTAGCGGAACCTACGAGCAGTACTTC. Its protein product is CASSLRASGTYEQYF.

Regarding this clonotype: The missing conserved phenylalanine or tryptophan at the end of this CDR3 makes a read error likely. It is unclear where the CDR3 begins or ends on the DNA, so no DNA is shown, and the CDR3 is as TCRdb lists it. The rearrangement links TRBV7-2 to TRBJ2-1; the table names TRBD2, a call not compared with the DNA. Germline V gene sequence: CDR1 SGHTA, CDR2 FQGNSA. A total of 15 residues make up the CDR3, ends included. The chain's CDR3 is CASSLELAVAFVRFS.

This clonotype was found many times. CDR3 sequence: CASSRPRGVGTEAFF. CDR3 DNA: TGTGCCAGCAGTCGTCCGCGGGGGGTGGGCACTGAAGCTTTCTTT. This chain joins TRBV12-3 or TRBV12-4 and TRBJ1-1, with D tentatively TRBD1 (5 bases). The CDR3 loop spans 15 amino acids. The V end was cut by 5 bases, the J end by 4 bases, with 17 bases between.

Here the CDR3 DNA reads TGCAGTGCGGAAACACAGGGGGACGGAGGCTACACCTTC. Protein: CSAETQGDGGYTF. This chain uses TRBV20-1 with TRBJ1-2; 8 bases align to TRBD1. V trimming: 6 bases; J trimming: 8 bases; junction bases outside the gene matches: 11. The CDR3 consists of 13 residues. Germline CDR1 and CDR2: DFQATT and SNEGSKA (reference sequence).

This clonotype was detected many times. V usage is TRBV4-3 and J usage is TRBJ1-1; 8 positions agree with TRBD1. V dropped 1 base and J dropped 11; count of bases not matched to a gene: 3. Germline V lookup: CDR1 LGHNA, CDR2 YSLEER. This CDR3 comprises 12 residues. The CDR3 DNA reads TGCGCCAGCAGCCAAGGGACAGGGTCCGCTTTCTTT. This encodes CASSQGTGSAFF.

This clonotype was observed a handful of times. Written as DNA, the CDR3 is TGCAGTGCTAGAGAATGGGGAAACCGGGGTATTCGCAATCAGCCCCAGCATTTT. Its translation is CSAREWGNRGIRNQPQHF. The chain joins TRBV20-1 to TRBJ1-5; unclear D gene. CDR1 is DFQATT, CDR2 SNEGSKA, per germline (reference sequence). The CDR3 sequence is 18 residues long. V shed 0 bases and J shed 2 bases, with 20 bases lying between them.

This clonotype was seen a handful of times. The V gene is TRBV20-1, the J gene TRBJ2-7; the match to TRBD1 covers 12 bases. Germline loops: CDR1 DFQATT, CDR2 SNEGSKA (reference sequence). With 1 base clipped from V and 6 bases from J, the junction kept 31 bases outside the gene matches. The CDR3 covers 23 residues. DNA for the CDR3: TGCAGTGCTAGAGTAAAGGGGACAGGGGGCTTTTCGAGAGCGGGCCCACTGGATTCCGAGCAGTACTTC. Translated: CSARVKGTGGFSRAGPLDSEQYF.

The J gene is TRBJ2-2, the V gene TRBV11-2; no reliable D call. V lost 4 bases and J lost 5, with 8 bases in between. CDR1 is SGHAT and CDR2 is FQNNGV in the germline V gene. This CDR3 has 13 residues. CDR3 in amino acids: CASSSAGTGELFF. In DNA form, the CDR3 reads TGTGCCAGCAGCTCAGCTGGTACCGGGGAGCTGTTTTTT.

The V and J genes are TRBV11-2 and TRBJ1-3; no clear D gene. Germline V gene data show CDR1 as SGHAT and CDR2 as FQNNGV. V was trimmed by 1 base and J by 0 bases, leaving 13 bases between them. This CDR3 is 17 amino acids long. The CDR3 nucleotides are TGTGCCAGCAGCTTAGTAGGGCCTCCAAGCTCTGGAAACACCATATATTTT. It specifies CASSLVGPPSSGNTIYF.

The rearrangement joins TRBV29-1 to TRBJ2-3; 7 positions match TRBD1. Trimming removed 5 bases from V and 2 bases from J; junction bases left unmatched: 13. The CDR3 spans 16 residues. Germline V CDR1 and CDR2: SQVTM, ANQGSEA. The DNA of the CDR3 is TGCAGCGTTTTGAGGACAGGCAGTGGGGTCACAGATACGCAGTATTTT. Translating it yields CSVLRTGSGVTDTQYF.

This clonotype was observed many times. The chain links TRBV20-1 to TRBJ2-1, with 8 bases matching TRBD2. Germline V gene sequence: CDR1 DFQATT, CDR2 SNEGSKA (reference sequence). The CDR3 extends over 14 amino acids. V shed 1 base and J 5 bases; nucleotides not matched to a gene: 4. The CDR3 coding sequence is TGCAGTGCTAGAGTAGCGGGGATGAACAATGAGCAGTTCTTC. It is translated as CSARVAGMNNEQFF.

This clonotype came up a few times. The chain recombines TRBV30 with TRBJ1-2, with 7 bases lining up with TRBD1. The CDR3 sequence is 12 residues long. Germline CDR1 reads GTSNPN; CDR2 reads SVGIG (reference sequence). The ends lost 5 bases at V and 7 bases at J; junction bases unmatched: 7. The CDR3 DNA reads TGTGCCTGGGATGACAGGGTCTCTGGCTACACCTTC. This translates into CAWDDRVSGYTF.

This clonotype was seen a single time. The chain is built from TRBV6-1 and TRBJ2-1; D is unresolved. Germline V gene sequence: CDR1 MNHNS, CDR2 SASEGT. V lost 0 bases, J lost 6 bases, and 12 bases lay in between. This CDR3 is built from 15 residues. In DNA, the CDR3 is TGTGCCAGCAGTGAAGCGCTCAGGTGGGGCAATGAGCAGTTCTTC. This translates into CASSEALRWGNEQFF.

As to this clonotype: No conserved phenylalanine or tryptophan is present at the end of the CDR3, so a read error is the likely explanation. The chain links TRBV12-3 or TRBV12-4 to TRBJ1-5; the match to TRBD1 covers 8 bases. The CDR3 is 17 amino acids. J gave up 1 base and V 6 bases, and 11 bases lay outside the gene matches. The CDR3 coding sequence is TGTGCCAGCAGGCTGACAGGGGAGCAAATGAGCAATCAGCCCCAGCATCTT. It translates to CASRLTGEQMSNQPQHL.

The gene calls are TRBV18 and TRBJ2-1; D is undetermined. The germline CDR1 and CDR2 sequences are KGHSH and LQKENI. The CDR3 length is 13 residues. V lost 6 bases, J lost 5 bases, and 11 bases lay in between. CDR3 nucleotides: TGTGCCAGCTCCCCAACCATGAACAATGAGCAGTTCTTC. Its translation is CASSPTMNNEQFF.